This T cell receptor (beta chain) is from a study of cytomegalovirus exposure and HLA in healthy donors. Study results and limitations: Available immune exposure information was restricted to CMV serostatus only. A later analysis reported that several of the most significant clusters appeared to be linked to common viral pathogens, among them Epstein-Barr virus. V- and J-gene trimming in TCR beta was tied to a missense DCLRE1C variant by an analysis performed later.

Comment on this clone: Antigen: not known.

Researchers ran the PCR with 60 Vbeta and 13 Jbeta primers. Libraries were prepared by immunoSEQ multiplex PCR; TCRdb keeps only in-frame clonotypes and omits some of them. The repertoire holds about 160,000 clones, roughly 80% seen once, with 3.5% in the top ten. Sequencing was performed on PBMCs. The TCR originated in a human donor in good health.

CDR3 in amino acids: CASSIVTGTGVREQYF. CDR3 sequence (DNA): TGTGCCAGTAGTATAGTCACCGGGACAGGGGTCAGAGAGCAGTACTTC. The chain couples TRBV19 to TRBJ2-7; 10 nucleotides agree with TRBD1. V gave up 1 base and J gave up 7 bases; unmatched junction bases: 10. The CDR3 totals 16 residues. Germline assignment: CDR1 LNHDA and CDR2 SQIVND (reference sequence).